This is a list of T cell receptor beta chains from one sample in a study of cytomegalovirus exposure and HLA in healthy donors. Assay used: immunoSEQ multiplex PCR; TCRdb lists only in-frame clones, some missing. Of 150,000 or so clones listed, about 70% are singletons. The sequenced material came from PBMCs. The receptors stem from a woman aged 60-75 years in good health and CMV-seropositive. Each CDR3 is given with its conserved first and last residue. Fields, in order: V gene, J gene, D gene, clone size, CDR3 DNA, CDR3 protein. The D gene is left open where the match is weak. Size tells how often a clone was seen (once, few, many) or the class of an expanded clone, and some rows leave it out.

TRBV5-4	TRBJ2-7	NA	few	TGTGCCAGCAGCCCGAAGGACAGCTACGAGCAGTACTTC	CASSPKDSYEQYF
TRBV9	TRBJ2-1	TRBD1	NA	TGTGCCAGCAGCTACGGGACAGCCTACAATGAGCAGTTCTTC	CASSYGTAYNEQFF
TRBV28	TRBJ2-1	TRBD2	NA	TGTGCCAGCAGTTCCGTCTCGGGAGCGGGACCGTACAATGAGCAGTTCTTC	CASSSVSGAGPYNEQFF
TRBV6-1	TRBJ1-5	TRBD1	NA	TGTGCCACTGGACAGGGGGGGTATCAGCCCCAGCATTTT	CATGQGGYQPQHF
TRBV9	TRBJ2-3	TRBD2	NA	TGTGCCAGCAGCCCCGGGACTAGCGCCTTCACAGATACGCAGTATTTT	CASSPGTSAFTDTQYF
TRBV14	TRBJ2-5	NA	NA	TGTGCCAGCAGCCAATATCTTGGGGGGGAGACCCAGTACTTC	CASSQYLGGETQYF
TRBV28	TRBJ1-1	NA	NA	TGTGCCAGCAGCACCCCATCGACAGGGAACACTGAAGCTTTCTTT	CASSTPSTGNTEAFF
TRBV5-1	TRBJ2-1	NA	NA	TGCGCCAGCAGCCCGGGGGAGGGGGGGAAGGAGCAGTTCTTC	CASSPGEGGKEQFF
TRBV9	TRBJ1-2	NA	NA	TGTGCCAGCAGCCCAGATGGAGGATATGGCTACACCTTC	CASSPDGGYGYTF
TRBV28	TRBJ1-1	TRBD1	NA	TGTGCCAGCAGTTTGACAGGGAGGAGGACTGAAGCTTTCTTT	CASSLTGRRTEAFF
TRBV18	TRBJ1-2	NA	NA	TGTGCCAGCTCACCACCTAGATCAGGGCAGGGAACTAACTATGGCTACACCTTC	CASSPPRSGQGTNYGYTF
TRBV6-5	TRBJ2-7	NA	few	TGTGCCAGCAGAAGAGGTGGCGAGCAGTACTTC	CASRRGGEQYF
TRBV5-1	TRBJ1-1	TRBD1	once	TGCGCCAGCAGCGCGGCTGGACAGGGGGGAGGGGGAGCTTTCTTT	CASSAAGQGGGGAFF
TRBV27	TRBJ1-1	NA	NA	TGTGCCAGCAGACCTCAGGGAACTCCCACTGAAGCTTTCTTT	CASRPQGTPTEAFF
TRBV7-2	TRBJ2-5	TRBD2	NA	TGTGCCAGCAGCACGGGACTAGCGGGAGGATTCCAAGAGACCCAGTACTTC	CASSTGLAGGFQETQYF
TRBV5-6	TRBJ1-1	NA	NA	TGTGCCAGCAGCTTGGGCCAGTATACTGAAGCTTTCTTT	CASSLGQYTEAFF
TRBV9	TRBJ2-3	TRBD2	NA	TGTGCCAGCAGCGTAGGGGGTGGGAGGGCCGCGGATACGCAGTATTTT	CASSVGGGRAADTQYF
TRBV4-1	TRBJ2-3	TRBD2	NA	TGCGCCAGCAGCCAGCAGACTAGCGGAACAGATACGCAGTATTTT	CASSQQTSGTDTQYF
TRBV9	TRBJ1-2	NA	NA	TGTGCCAGCAGCGTAGAGAGCGGCACTAACTATGGCTACACCTTC	CASSVESGTNYGYTF
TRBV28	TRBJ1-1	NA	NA	TGTGCCAGCAGTCCTCCGGGGAACACTGAAGCTTTCTTT	CASSPPGNTEAFF
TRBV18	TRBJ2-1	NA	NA	TGTGCCAGCTCACCACTCCTTACTAGTGGGAGCTCCTACAATGAGCAGTTCTTC	CASSPLLTSGSSYNEQFF
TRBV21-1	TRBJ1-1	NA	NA	TGTGCCAGCAGTGGACAGGGGGTCGAAGCTTTCTTT	CASSGQGVEAFF
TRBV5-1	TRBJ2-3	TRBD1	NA	TGCGCCAGCGGCTTTGGCAGGGGGGATACGCAGTATTTT	CASGFGRGDTQYF
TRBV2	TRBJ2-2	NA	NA	TGTGCCAGCAGTGAAGAGGACAGATACACCGGGGAGCTGTTTTTT	CASSEEDRYTGELFF
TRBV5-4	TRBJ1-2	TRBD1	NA	TGTGCCAGCAGCCCTATAACGGGAACGAAGGGGGCTGGCTATGGCTACACCTTC	CASSPITGTKGAGYGYTF
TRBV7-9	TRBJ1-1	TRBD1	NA	TGTGCCAGCAGCTTGGGACAGCAGGCCTCTGAAGCTTTCTTT	CASSLGQQASEAFF
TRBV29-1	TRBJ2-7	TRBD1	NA	TGCAGCGCAAGACAGGGGAGAGGCTACGAGCAGTACTTC	CSARQGRGYEQYF
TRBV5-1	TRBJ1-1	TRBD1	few	TGCGCCAGCACCCGACAGGGAGGTACTGAAGCTTTCTTT	CASTRQGGTEAFF
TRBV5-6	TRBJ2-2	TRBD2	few	TGTGCCAGCAGCTCCAGCGGGAGAGGTACCGGGGAGCTGTTTTTT	CASSSSGRGTGELFF
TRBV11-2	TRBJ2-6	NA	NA	TGTGCCAGCAGCTTGGAGGGTTGGGCCAACGTCCTGACTTTC	CASSLEGWANVLTF
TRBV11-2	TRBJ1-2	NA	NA	TGTGCCAGCCGTGCCACAGCTAACTATGGCTACACCTTC	CASRATANYGYTF
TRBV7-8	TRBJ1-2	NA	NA	TGTGCCAGCAGCCCTACAGGGATCTATGGCTACACCTTC	CASSPTGIYGYTF
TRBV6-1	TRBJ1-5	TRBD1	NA	TGTGCCAGCAGTGAAAGGGCAGGGACAGGGAGAAATCAGCCCCAGCATTTT	CASSERAGTGRNQPQHF
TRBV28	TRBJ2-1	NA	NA	TGTGCCAGCACCCCAAGGAGGGGTGGGGTCAATGAGCAGTTCTTC	CASTPRRGGVNEQFF
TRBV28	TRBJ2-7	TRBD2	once	TGTGCCAGCAGTTTATCTGGAACTAGCGGAGACTACGAGCAGTACTTC	CASSLSGTSGDYEQYF
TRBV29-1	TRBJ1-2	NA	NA	TGCAGCGTGGACTCCAGCTATGGCTACACCTTC	CSVDSSYGYTF
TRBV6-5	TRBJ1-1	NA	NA	TGTGCCAGCAGTTACGTTCGGGGCACTGAAGCTTTCTTT	CASSYVRGTEAFF
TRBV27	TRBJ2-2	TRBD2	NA	TGTGCCAGCAGCTATGGGACTAGCGGAAAATACACCGGGGAGCTGTTTTTT	CASSYGTSGKYTGELFF
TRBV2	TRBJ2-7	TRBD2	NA	TGTGCCAGCATGGCCGGGACTAGTCCCTACGAGCAGTACTTC	CASMAGTSPYEQYF
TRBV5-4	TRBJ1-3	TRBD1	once	TGTGCCAGCTTCAAACAGGGGAACGGAAACACCATATATTTT	CASFKQGNGNTIYF
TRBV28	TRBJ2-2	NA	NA	TGTGCCAGCAGGCCGGGCAATAGGGGCGGGGAGCTGTTTTTT	CASRPGNRGGELFF
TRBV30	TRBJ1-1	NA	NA	TGTGCCTGGAGTGTACTATCCGCATTGAACACTGAAGCTTTCTTT	CAWSVLSALNTEAFF
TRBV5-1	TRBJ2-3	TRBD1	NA	TGCGCCAGCAGCCTAATTGGACAGGGTTTGGATACGCAGTATTTT	CASSLIGQGLDTQYF
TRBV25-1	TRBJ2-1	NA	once	TGTGCCAGCAGTGCCCGGCTAGCGAGTTACAATGAGCAGTTCTTC	CASSARLASYNEQFF
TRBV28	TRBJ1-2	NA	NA	TGTGCCAGCAGTTTTTGGGCAGCAAGTGGCTACACCTTC	CASSFWAASGYTF
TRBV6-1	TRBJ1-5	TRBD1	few	TGTGCCAGCAGTGAACGGGGGGACAGGGGGCTTAAGAGCAATCAGCCCCAGCATTTT	CASSERGDRGLKSNQPQHF
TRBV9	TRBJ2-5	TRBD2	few	TGTGCCAGCAGCGTAGGGCCGGGGCGGGGGGAGACCCAGTACTTC	CASSVGPGRGETQYF
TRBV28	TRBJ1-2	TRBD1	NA	TGTGCCAGCAGTCCCCTCGACAGGGACTATGGCTACACCTTC	CASSPLDRDYGYTF
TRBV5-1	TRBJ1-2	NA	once	TGCGCCAGCAGCTTGGGGTCAGACTCCAACTATGGCTACACCTTC	CASSLGSDSNYGYTF
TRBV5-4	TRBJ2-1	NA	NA	TGTGCCAGCAGCTTTGAGGCTCTGAATGAGCAGTTCTTC	CASSFEALNEQFF
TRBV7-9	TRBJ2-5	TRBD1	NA	TGTGCCAGCAGCGTAGGGACAGGGGGCGCCGAGACCCAGTACTTC	CASSVGTGGAETQYF
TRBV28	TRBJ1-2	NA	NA	TGTGCCAGCACCGGACAGACGTTGGGGGGCTACACCTTC	CASTGQTLGGYTF
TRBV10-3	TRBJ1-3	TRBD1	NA	TGTGCCATCGGGGGACAGAGAAACACCATATATTTT	CAIGGQRNTIYF
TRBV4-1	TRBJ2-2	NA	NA	TGCGCCAGCAGCCAAGGGGTGGGAGACCCGGTTGGCGGGGAGCTGTTTTTT	CASSQGVGDPVGGELFF
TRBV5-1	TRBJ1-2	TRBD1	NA	TGCGCCAGCAGCCCGGACAGGGGTGGGACCGGGACTAACTATGGCTACACCTTC	CASSPDRGGTGTNYGYTF